This T cell receptor beta chain came from a study of shared clonotypes between healthy human individuals. Here immunoSEQ multiplex PCR was the method, and the copy in TCRdb shows in-frame clones only, minus some. This table holds roughly 2,000,000 clones, over 85% found once. CD45RO-negative, CCR7-positively selected cells formed the naive CD8 fraction, excluding terminally differentiated effector memory CD45RA+ cells. CDR1 and CDR2 (germline): SGHVS, FQNEAQ. The V and J ends lost 5 bases and 1 base respectively, with 8 bases between them. The CDR3 covers 13 residues. The material sequenced was naive CD8+ T cells from PBMCs. The chain employs TRBV7-8 and TRBJ2-5; a possible D gene is TRBD1 (6 bases). The source of this sequence is a man aged 18-30 years in good health. Some clones in this sample may be carry-over from other donors' samples. DNA of the CDR3: TGTGCCAGCAGCCTGGACAGCCAAGAGACCCAGTACTTC. It codes for CASSLDSQETQYF.